Following are 16 T cell receptor beta chains from one sample sequenced in a study of T cell responses to AZD1222 COVID-19 vaccine. Here immunoSEQ multiplex PCR was the method, and the copy in TCRdb shows in-frame clones only, minus some. Among approximately 140,000 clones, nearly 95% were seen once, and the ten largest hold 5% to 7%. The material was peripheral blood, obtained on day 0 of AZD1222 vaccination. The receptors were gathered from an adult in good health.

The chain couples TRBV5-5 to TRBJ1-1; perhaps TRBD1 as D (6 bases). CDR1 SGHKS and CDR2 YYEKEE come from the germline V gene (reference sequence). This CDR3 spans 14 amino acids. V dropped 4 bases and J dropped 5 bases, with 15 bases sitting between them. This chain's CDR3 is CASSPGAGETEAFF. In DNA form, the CDR3 reads TGTGCCAGCAGCCCCGGCGCAGGGGAGACTGAAGCTTTCTTT.

The rearrangement links TRBV3-1 (or the pseudogene TRBV3-2) to TRBJ1-2, with a possible D match to TRBD1 (6 bases). The CDR3 runs to 16 residues. V lost 6 bases and J lost 1, with 18 bases in between. Germline V gene sequence: CDR1 LGHDT, CDR2 YNNKEL (reference sequence). The CDR3 nucleotides read TGTGCCAGCAGACAGACAGGAACTCCCTTTAACTATGGCTACACCTTC. Translated, it gives CASRQTGTPFNYGYTF.

V and J are TRBV6-5 and TRBJ1-2, with D uncertain. Germline CDR1 MNHEY, CDR2 SVGAGI. The CDR3 totals 14 residues. Trimming pared 2 bases from V and 8 bases from J, leaving 15 bases between. CDR3: CASSYLRYRNGYTF. Written as DNA, the CDR3 is TGTGCCAGCAGTTACCTTCGATACCGGAACGGCTACACCTTC.

The J gene is TRBJ1-2, the V gene TRBV30; D might be TRBD1 (5 bases). The ends were cut back, 1 base at V and 7 bases at J, with 13 bases in the middle. The CDR3 totals 13 residues. The germline gives CDR1 GTSNPN, CDR2 SVGIG (reference sequence). For the CDR3, the DNA is TGTGCCTGGAGTGGCAGTCAAAGGGGTGGCTACACCTTC. Translated: CAWSGSQRGGYTF.

The J gene is TRBJ2-3, the V gene TRBV18; the D is unclear. The CDR3 is made up of 15 amino acids. The germline CDR1 and CDR2 sequences are KGHSH and LQKENI. V was pared by 4 bases and J by 2 bases, with 13 bases between. CDR3 nucleotide sequence: TGTGCCAGCTCACGGTCAGCCGAAATCACAGATACGCAGTATTTT. This codes for CASSRSAEITDTQYF.

The sample holds one count of this clone. The chain employs TRBV27 and TRBJ1-2, with 10 bases fitting TRBD1. V shed 6 bases and J 5 bases; nucleotides not matched to a gene: 6. The length of the CDR3 is 14 residues. The germline V gene has CDR1 MNHEY and CDR2 SMNVEV (reference sequence). The CDR3 nucleotides are TGTGCCAGCAGAACCGGGACAGGGGCATATGGCTACACCTTC. This translates into CASRTGTGAYGYTF.

The chain has TRBV7-9 and TRBJ1-1; 7 bases align to TRBD1. Germline CDR1 is SEHNR and CDR2 is FQNEAQ (reference sequence). V was clipped by 4 bases and J by 4 bases; unmatched bases: 6. This CDR3 region has 14 residues. The CDR3 spells CASSSQGGGTEAFF. The CDR3 DNA is TGTGCCAGCAGCTCCCAGGGGGGGGGCACTGAAGCTTTCTTT.

The CDR3 nucleotides are TGTGCCAGCAGCCAGGAAAATAGCGCAATTGGTACAGATACGCAGTATTTT. Amino acids: CASSQENSAIGTDTQYF. V usage is TRBV4-2 and J usage is TRBJ2-3; possibly TRBD2 for D (5 bases). The CDR3 has 17 amino acids. Germline CDR1 reads LGHNA; CDR2 reads YNFKEQ. V was trimmed by 3 bases and J by 3 bases, leaving 19 bases between them.

The rearrangement links TRBV7-9 to TRBJ1-5; 9 bases align to TRBD1. V was clipped by 1 base and J by 7 bases; unmatched bases: 5. CDR1 is SEHNR and CDR2 is FQNEAQ in the germline V gene (reference sequence). This CDR3 region has 15 residues. This CDR3 is CASSLGTGGGQPQHF. CDR3 coding DNA: TGTGCCAGCAGCTTAGGTACAGGGGGCGGCCAGCCCCAGCATTTT.

The V call is TRBV27, the J call TRBJ1-1; a weak D match, TRBD1 (5 bases). CDR3 size: 15 residues. V was trimmed by 7 bases and J by 0 bases, leaving 15 bases between them. Germline-derived CDR1 and CDR2 are MNHEY and SMNVEV (reference sequence). The CDR3 region has the DNA TGTGCCAGCACCTTCAAGGGGTCTCTGAACACTGAAGCTTTCTTT. This sequence encodes CASTFKGSLNTEAFF.

In this sample, this clone turned up once. The V gene is TRBV18, the J gene TRBJ1-2; 9 nucleotides align to TRBD1. Per the germline V gene, CDR1 is KGHSH and CDR2 is LQKENI. After removal of 3 bases from V and 7 bases from J, the junction contained 6 bases not matched to a gene. The length of the CDR3 is 14 residues. The CDR3 nucleotides are TGTGCCAGCTCACCTGCACAGGGGGCCTTTGGCTACACCTTC. Protein product: CASSPAQGAFGYTF.

The chain has TRBV28 and TRBJ1-6, with a tentative D call TRBD1 (5 bases). The V end lost 6 bases, the J end lost 0 bases, and 15 bases lay between the germline ends. This CDR3 comprises 17 residues. Per the germline V gene, CDR1 is MDHEN and CDR2 is SYDVKM. CDR3 region: CASSPGGGDSYNSPLHF. The CDR3 bases are TGTGCCAGCAGCCCTGGCGGGGGTGACTCCTATAATTCACCCCTCCACTTT.

J is TRBJ2-4 and V is TRBV21-1; the table calls TRBD1, which could not be checked here. TRBV21-1 is deemed a pseudogene. This CDR3 comprises 13 residues. DNA for the CDR3: TGTGCCAACAAGACAGGGGACCAAAACATTCAGTACTTC. As protein: CANKTGDQNIQYF.

The chain's CDR3 is CASRDSSYNEQFF. CDR3 nucleotides: TGTGCCAGCAGGGACAGCTCCTACAATGAGCAGTTCTTC. The J gene is TRBJ2-1, the V gene TRBV6-5; possibly TRBD1 for D (6 bases). The V gene lost 6 bases and the J gene lost 0 bases, with 6 bases spanning the gap. The length of the CDR3 is 13 residues. From germline, CDR1 is MNHEY and CDR2 SVGAGI.

This rearrangement joins TRBV6-2 or TRBV6-3 to TRBJ2-5; the D call may be TRBD1 or TRBD2 (5 bases each). CDR3 length: 14 residues. V lost 5 bases and J 7 bases, leaving 17 bases between the germline ends. Germline CDR1 reads MNHEY; CDR2 reads SVGEGT. The CDR3 spells CASSQPHAGGTQYF. The CDR3 DNA follows: TGTGCCAGCAGTCAACCCCACGCTGGGGGGACCCAGTACTTC.

This chain uses TRBV30 with TRBJ1-5; 8 nucleotides agree with TRBD1. The germline V gene has CDR1 GTSNPN and CDR2 SVGIG (reference sequence). The CDR3 totals 14 residues. V gave up 5 bases and J gave up 4 bases; unmatched junction bases: 7. The CDR3 bases are TGTGCCTGGGGCCAACAGGGGGGGAATCAGCCCCAGCATTTT. Protein product: CAWGQQGGNQPQHF. Full variable domain (rest looked up from reference TRBV30 and TRBJ1-5): SQTIHQWPATLVQPVGSPLSLECTVEGTSNPNLYWYRQAAGRGLQLLFYSVGIGQISSEVPQNLSASRPQDRQFILSSKKLLLSDSGFYLCAWGQQGGNQPQHFGDGTRLSIL.